Presented here are 8 T cell receptor beta chains from one specimen sequenced in a study of beta chain features in type 1 diabetes. Study-level findings and limits: Among patients with Type 1 diabetes, TCRB CDR3s were moderately but significantly shorter in every one of the four CD4+ subsets.

Their antigen targets remain unknown. Since all of the isolated RNA was reverse transcribed, expressed TCRB transcripts were what got sequenced. TCRdb keeps only in-frame clones here, not all; method: immunoSEQ multiplex PCR. There are about 700,000 clones in the sample; under 15% occur only once, and less than 0.025% lies in the top ten. Source material: naive CD4+ T cells from blood. The receptors were gathered from a man in his late teens or twenties with type 1 diabetes.

The chain joins TRBV7-9 to TRBJ1-1; D ambiguous. The CDR3 totals 15 residues. Trimming shortened V by 0 bases and J by 4 bases, and 12 bases separated the two germline ends. The germline gives CDR1 SEHNR, CDR2 FQNEAQ (reference sequence). The CDR3 DNA reads as TGTGCCAGCAGCTTAGCAGACCAGGCTCGCACTGAAGCTTTCTTT. Translated, it gives CASSLADQARTEAFF.

The chain is built from TRBV5-4 and TRBJ1-1; no reliable D call. Trimming pared 2 bases from V and 1 base from J, leaving 12 bases between. The CDR3 is 15 amino acids. Germline V gene lookup returns CDR1 SGHNT and CDR2 YYREEE (reference sequence). CDR3 region: CASSFFRSPNTEAFF. The CDR3 DNA is TGTGCCAGCAGCTTTTTTAGGTCCCCGAACACTGAAGCTTTCTTT.

This clone was seen a handful of times. Relative to the germline gene, one junction end is altered; a read error may explain this. Here the CDR3 reads CASSLGTGSTDTQYF. CDR3 nucleotide sequence: TGTGCTAGCAGCTTAGGAACGGGGTCCACAGATACGCAGTATTTT. The V call is TRBV7-7, the J call TRBJ2-3, with D possibly matching TRBD2 (5 bases). The CDR3 contains 15 residues. Germline V gives CDR1 SSHAT, CDR2 FNYEAQ (reference sequence).

There are a few counts of this clone. V and J are TRBV5-1 and TRBJ2-7, with D unresolved. Germline CDR1 and CDR2: SGHRS and YFSETQ. The CDR3 loop spans 14 amino acids. V dropped 4 bases and J dropped 2 bases, with 13 bases sitting between them. The CDR3 loop reads CASSQTPTAYEQYF. The DNA for the CDR3 is TGCGCCAGCAGCCAAACCCCGACGGCCTACGAGCAGTACTTC.

J is TRBJ1-5 and V is TRBV7-9; D gene uncertain. V lost 4 bases to trimming and J lost 2 bases, with 9 bases between them. This CDR3 contains 14 residues. The germline V gene encodes CDR1 SEHNR and CDR2 FQNEAQ (reference sequence). The CDR3 loop reads CASSSSGGNQPQHF. For the CDR3, the DNA is TGTGCCAGCAGCTCAAGCGGGGGCAATCAGCCCCAGCATTTT.

About this clone: Other nucleotide sequences from this sample produce the same CDR3. This rearrangement joins TRBV29-1 to TRBJ2-1; D is uncertain. The germline V and J ends were trimmed by 5 bases and 2 bases, with 10 bases remaining between them. Germline loops: CDR1 SQVTM, CDR2 ANQGSEA. CDR3 size: 13 residues. The CDR3 region has the DNA TGCAGCGTTAGAAGGACCCCCTACAATGAGCAGTTCTTC. It yields the protein CSVRRTPYNEQFF.

In the case of this clone: The sample contains more than one DNA sequence encoding this CDR3. The CDR3 coding sequence is TGCGCCAGCAGCCCCACCGGGACTAGCGGTGATGGCACAGATACGCAGTATTTT. It yields the protein CASSPTGTSGDGTDTQYF. This sequence joins TRBV5-1 and TRBJ2-3; the match to TRBD2 covers 11 bases. This CDR3 region has 18 residues. After removal of 4 bases from V and 1 base from J, the junction contained 11 bases not matched to a gene. Germline values: CDR1 SGHRS, CDR2 YFSETQ. The full variable domain, completed using reference TRBV5-1 and TRBJ2-3, is KAGVTQTPRYLIKTRGQQVTLSCSPISGHRSVSWYQQTPGQGLQFLFEYFSETQRNKGNFPGRFSGRQFSNSRSEMNVSTLELGDSALYLCASSPTGTSGDGTDTQYFGPGTRLTVL.

Comment on this clone: Other DNA sequences within the sample encode an identical CDR3. This sequence joins TRBV6-5 and TRBJ1-1, with D maybe TRBD1 (6 bases). The CDR3 loop spans 15 amino acids. CDR1 and CDR2 from the germline V gene are MNHEY and SVGAGI. V lost 0 bases and J lost 0, with 8 bases in between. CDR3 loop: CASSYSQGLNTEAFF. The CDR3 bases are TGTGCCAGCAGTTACTCACAGGGTCTGAACACTGAAGCTTTCTTT.